The 20 T cell receptor beta chains in this list originate from one sample, sequenced in a study of CD8 T cells in ankylosing spondylitis. Study findings and constraints: A motif of eight highly homologous TCR beta variants was seen as apparently characteristic of ankylosing spondylitis blood.

TCRdb used MiXCR to reprocess the 5' RACE reads, holding one entry per CDR3 protein. The table has 470,000 or so distinct CDR3 sequences, roughly a quarter seen once. No cognate antigen is known for these TCRs. The material sequenced was blood, either unsorted or a sorted T cell fraction (not recorded which). These receptors originate from a male donor with ankylosing spondylitis.

The chain uses TRBV20-1 and TRBJ2-3; TRBD2 aligns across 9 bases. CDR3 size: 15 residues. After removal of 6 bases from V and 0 bases from J, the junction contained 7 bases not matched to a gene. Germline loops: CDR1 DFQATT, CDR2 SNEGSKA (reference sequence). The CDR3 reads CSAASGETSTDTQYF. Here the CDR3 DNA reads TGCAGTGCAGCTAGCGGGGAGACTAGCACAGATACGCAGTATTTT.

The chain employs TRBV20-1 and TRBJ1-5; D is undetermined. CDR1 DFQATT and CDR2 SNEGSKA come from the germline V gene (reference sequence). Trimming took off 1 base at V and 0 bases at J, with 13 bases between the two ends. CDR3 size: 16 residues. The CDR3 protein is CSARVGSPYSNQPQHF. CDR3 DNA: TGCAGTGCTAGAGTAGGCAGCCCCTATAGCAATCAGCCCCAGCATTTT.

This clonotype was detected once. This sequence joins TRBV10-3 and TRBJ2-5; 10 bases line up with TRBD2. The length of the CDR3 is 17 residues. V gave up 2 bases and J gave up 4 bases; unmatched junction bases: 10. Germline V gene lookup returns CDR1 ENHRY and CDR2 SYGVKD. The CDR3 sequence is CAISEGLAATGGETQYF. The CDR3 DNA is TGTGCCATCAGTGAGGGACTAGCGGCCACCGGAGGAGAGACCCAGTACTTC.

Only a few counts were recorded for this clonotype. This chain links TRBV6-4 with TRBJ1-2; the D gene is possibly TRBD1 (6 bases). Germline loops: CDR1 MRHNA, CDR2 SNTAGT. The CDR3 has 14 residues. V was clipped by 0 bases and J by 3 bases, with 8 bases between them. CDR3 sequence reads: CASSDSTGHYGYTF. In DNA form, the CDR3 reads TGTGCCAGCAGTGACTCCACAGGGCACTATGGCTACACCTTC.

This clonotype appeared a few times. The CDR3: CASAPQVPGELFF. For the CDR3, the DNA is TGTGCCAGCGCCCCACAGGTCCCCGGGGAGCTGTTTTTT. The chain links TRBV2 to TRBJ2-2, with TRBD1 as a possible D gene (5 bases). This CDR3 comprises 13 residues. Germline values: CDR1 SNHLY, CDR2 FYNNEI. V was clipped by 8 bases and J by 6 bases, with 13 bases between them.

This clonotype has just a few counts. The chain carries TRBV15 and TRBJ1-2; no clear D. CDR3 length: 12 amino acids. V lost 0 bases to trimming and J lost 5 bases, with 4 bases between them. The germline V gene encodes CDR1 LNHNV and CDR2 YYDKDF (reference sequence). The CDR3 here is CATSRERYGYTF. The CDR3 region has the DNA TGTGCCACCAGCAGAGAGCGTTATGGCTACACCTTC.

This rearrangement joins TRBV28 to TRBJ1-2; no firm D call. This CDR3 has 12 amino acids. CDR1 is MDHEN and CDR2 is SYDVKM in the germline V gene. V was shortened by 8 bases and J by 4 bases, with 11 bases between the two germline ends. CDR3 in DNA: TGTGCCAGCTGGGGAGAACCCTATGGCTACACCTTC. Translating gives CASWGEPYGYTF.

This clonotype has a count of ten or more. The rearrangement links TRBV5-1 to TRBJ2-3, with D perhaps TRBD2 (6 bases). Trimming stripped 4 bases from V and 0 bases from J, with 12 bases between. In germline, CDR1 is SGHRS, CDR2 YFSETQ. The CDR3 sequence is 15 residues long. CDR3 sequence: CASSILSGSTDTQYF. The CDR3 region has the DNA TGCGCCAGCAGCATCCTTAGCGGCAGCACAGATACGCAGTATTTT.

The V call is TRBV20-1, the J call TRBJ1-6; D not certain. CDR1 and CDR2 from the germline V gene are DFQATT and SNEGSKA (reference sequence). V lost 3 bases to trimming and J lost 5 bases, with 17 bases between them. CDR3 size: 16 residues. The CDR3 here is CSARDTLAGNNSPLHF. The CDR3 DNA reads as TGCAGTGCTAGGGATACTTTGGCAGGAAATAATTCACCCCTCCACTTT.

V and J are TRBV5-1 and TRBJ1-2; D remains ambiguous. The CDR3 covers 13 residues. The ends were cut back, 4 bases at V and 8 bases at J, with 15 bases in the middle. In germline, CDR1 is SGHRS, CDR2 YFSETQ. CDR3 region: CASSPEGPFGYTF. In DNA, the CDR3 is TGCGCCAGCAGCCCCGAAGGGCCGTTCGGCTACACCTTC.

The rearrangement uses TRBV6-2 or TRBV6-3 and TRBJ1-5; 8 bases are shared with TRBD1. V trimming: 4 bases; J trimming: 5 bases; junction bases outside the gene matches: 4. The CDR3 runs to 14 residues. Per the germline V gene, CDR1 is MNHEY and CDR2 is SVGEGT. In DNA form, the CDR3 reads TGTGCCAGCAGTTCCCTGGACAGGGATCAGCCCCAGCATTTT. Amino acids: CASSSLDRDQPQHF.

This clonotype was found a few times. The gene calls are TRBV12-3 or TRBV12-4 and TRBJ1-2; 10 bases match TRBD1. The CDR3 covers 15 residues. V shed 6 bases, J shed 3 bases, and the junction held 7 bases outside the gene matches. The CDR3 is CASSKRTGGDYGYTF. As DNA, the CDR3 is TGTGCCAGCAGCAAGAGGACAGGGGGAGACTATGGCTACACCTTC.

V and J are TRBV27 and TRBJ1-2; TRBD1 agrees at 7 bases. CDR1 is MNHEY and CDR2 is SMNVEV in the germline V gene (reference sequence). The CDR3 sequence is 14 residues long. J lost 4 bases, V lost 2 bases, and 4 bases had no gene match. The CDR3 here is CASSLQGDSYGYTF. CDR3 DNA sequence: TGTGCCAGCAGTTTACAGGGGGATAGCTATGGCTACACCTTC.

This clonotype has only one observation. This chain links TRBV14 with TRBJ2-7; D possibly uses TRBD1 or TRBD2 (5 bases each). Trimming left V 3 bases short and J 4 bases short, with 13 bases between. The CDR3 runs to 14 residues. Germline lookup yields CDR1 SGHDN and CDR2 FVKESK. DNA for the CDR3: TGTGCCAGCAGCCAGGGGACCACGGGGTACGAGCAGTACTTC. This sequence encodes CASSQGTTGYEQYF. Looking up the rest from reference TRBV14 and TRBJ2-7 gives the full variable domain: EAGVTQFPSHSVIEKGQTVTLRCDPISGHDNLYWYRRVMGKEIKFLLHFVKESKQDESGMPNNRFLAERTGGTYSTLKVQPAELEDSGVYFCASSQGTTGYEQYFGPGTRLTVT.

This clonotype has more than one count but fewer than ten. The rearrangement joins TRBV7-9 to TRBJ2-1, with D tentatively TRBD1 or TRBD2 (7 bases each). Trimming stripped 1 base from V and 5 bases from J, with 12 bases between. This CDR3 has 15 amino acids. Per germline, CDR1 SEHNR and CDR2 FQNEAQ (reference sequence). CDR3 sequence: CASSLVRGGDNEQFF. The CDR3 nucleotides read TGTGCCAGCAGCTTAGTCAGGGGGGGGGACAATGAGCAGTTCTTC.

This clonotype was found a few times. This chain uses TRBV20-1 with TRBJ2-7, with 12 bases matching TRBD1. CDR3 length: 13 amino acids. Germline V gene sequence: CDR1 DFQATT, CDR2 SNEGSKA (reference sequence). V gave up 6 bases and J gave up 3 bases; unmatched junction bases: 3. The CDR3: CSAGQGAGYEQYV. The CDR3 DNA sequence: TGCAGTGCGGGACAGGGGGCCGGCTACGAGCAGTACGTC.

This rearrangement joins TRBV3-1 to TRBJ2-4; either TRBD1 or TRBD2 may fit D (6 bases each). Trimming took 0 bases from V and 10 from J, leaving 10 bases between them. The CDR3 contains 13 residues. Germline loops: CDR1 LGHDT, CDR2 YNNKEL (reference sequence). The DNA of the CDR3 is TGTGCCAGCAGCCAAGAACGGGGGCCAATTCAGTACTTC. It codes for CASSQERGPIQYF.

The table lists this clonotype with a few counts. This chain uses TRBV7-2 with TRBJ2-1; the match to TRBD2 covers 9 bases. This CDR3 contains 15 residues. V was clipped by 1 base and J by 7 bases; unmatched bases: 5. From germline, CDR1 is SGHTA and CDR2 FQGNSA. The CDR3 DNA reads as TGTGCCAGCAGCTTAGTGGGGCTAGCGGGAAATGAGCAGTTCTTC. It is translated as CASSLVGLAGNEQFF.

A few counts support this clonotype. The rearrangement joins TRBV5-6 to TRBJ2-1, with 13 nucleotides matching TRBD2. J gave up 4 bases and V 4 bases, and 11 bases lay outside the gene matches. The CDR3 loop spans 18 amino acids. The germline gives CDR1 SGHDT, CDR2 YYEEEE. The CDR3, as DNA: TGTGCCAGCAGCCTTACAGGACTAGCGGGGGACTGGTACAATGAGCAGTTCTTC. Translated, it gives CASSLTGLAGDWYNEQFF.

The chain is built from TRBV10-3 and TRBJ2-7; D gene unclear. Germline assignment: CDR1 ENHRY and CDR2 SYGVKD. Trimming left V 2 bases short and J 3 bases short, with 11 bases between. This CDR3 has 14 amino acids. CDR3 nucleotide sequence: TGTGCCATCAGTGAGCCGAGACTGGGCTACGAGCAGTACTTC. This codes for CAISEPRLGYEQYF.